One sample yielded the 4 T cell receptor beta chains listed below, sequenced in a study of early T cells in non-severe SARS-CoV-2 infection (dated by TCRdb to 2020 to 2022). Library preparation was by 5' RACE. The sample was run on a NextSeq 500. TCRdb ran its own pipeline on the public reads, namely fastp trimming at Q25 and MiXCR clone calling, and kept in-frame beta chains. CDR3 protein duplicates are merged, each entry listing the most common genes and DNA. This sample holds some 67,000 distinct CDR3 sequences; around 14% were observed only once. Of the sample, approximately 4.7% falls within the top ten clones. Sequencing input: whole blood. Receptors originate from an adult who was a healthcare worker with PCR-confirmed SARS-CoV-2 infection or an uninfected control (not recorded which).

This clonotype was found many times. The chain links TRBV5-1 to TRBJ2-7; 10 positions match TRBD1. V gave up 4 bases and J gave up 4 bases; unmatched junction bases: 5. Germline V CDR1 and CDR2: SGHRS, YFSETQ. The CDR3 runs 14 residues. The CDR3 DNA is TGCGCCAGCAGCCCCGGGACAGGGGTTTACGAGCAGTACTTC. Translated: CASSPGTGVYEQYF.

The chain has TRBV29-1 and TRBJ1-1, with D hard to call. CDR1 is SQVTM, CDR2 ANQGSEA, per germline. This CDR3 contains 11 residues. With 5 bases removed from V and 6 bases from J, the gap between germline ends came to 10 bases. This CDR3 is CSVPGIPEAFF. The CDR3 DNA follows: TGCAGCGTTCCCGGCATCCCTGAAGCTTTCTTT.

This clonotype was counted ten times or more. This chain links TRBV20-1 with TRBJ2-4; TRBD1 might be the D (6 bases). This CDR3 contains 16 residues. V was shortened by 0 bases and J by 5 bases, with 17 bases between the two germline ends. From germline, CDR1 is DFQATT and CDR2 SNEGSKA (reference sequence). The CDR3 loop is CSARDPTGEGENIQYF. In DNA, the CDR3 is TGCAGTGCTAGAGACCCGACCGGTGAGGGGGAAAACATTCAGTACTTC.

This chain uses TRBV2 with TRBJ2-7; D gene unclear. The V end was cut by 6 bases, the J end by 0 bases, with 6 bases between. There are 12 residues in the CDR3. Germline loops: CDR1 SNHLY, CDR2 FYNNEI. CDR3 nucleotide sequence: TGTGCCAGCAGCTCACTCTCCTACGAGCAGTACTTC. It encodes CASSSLSYEQYF. Supplemented by reference TRBV2 and TRBJ2-7, the full variable domain reads EPEVTQTPSHQVTQMGQEVILRCVPISNHLYFYWYRQILGQKVEFLVSFYNNEISEKSEIFDDQFSVERPDGSNFTLKIRSTKLEDSAMYFCASSSLSYEQYFGPGTRLTVT.